The next 5 T cell receptor beta chains were all read from a single sample in a study of T cells in Graves' hyperthyroidism and ophthalmopathy. Amplification targeted TCR beta CDR3 regions from RNA transcripts. The study used the HTBI primer set for a first-round RT-PCR of the TCR CDR3. TCRdb independently ran MiXCR on the multiplex PCR reads; one entry per CDR3 protein. The sample lists some 550,000 distinct CDR3 sequences, about 16% seen once, with less than 3.5% in the top ten. Sequencing was carried out using blood. The receptors were gathered from a woman in her thirties or forties with Graves' ophthalmopathy.

This clonotype was detected ten times or more. The chain joins TRBV7-2 to TRBJ2-7; 7 bases align to TRBD1. With 0 bases clipped from V and 3 bases from J, the junction kept 5 bases outside the gene matches. The CDR3 length is 15 residues. CDR1 SGHTA and CDR2 FQGNSA come from the germline V gene. The CDR3 sequence is CASSLAGQKYYEQYF. In DNA form, the CDR3 reads TGTGCCAGCAGCTTAGCGGGACAGAAATACTACGAGCAGTACTTC.

This clonotype appeared a few times. The chain uses TRBV6-1 and TRBJ2-2; TRBD2 might be the D (6 bases). CDR1 and CDR2 from the germline V gene are MNHNS and SASEGT. The CDR3 runs to 17 residues. V lost 4 bases and J lost 4, with 19 bases in between. CDR3 bases: TGTGCCAGCAGTGGTTCTGGGACTCCCAATCCCACCGGGGAGCTGTTTTTT. Its translation: CASSGSGTPNPTGELFF.

The chain recombines TRBV6-4 with TRBJ2-3; a weak D match, TRBD2 (6 bases). CDR1 and CDR2 (germline): MRHNA, SNTAGT. The CDR3 runs to 15 residues. The V end lost 5 bases, the J end lost 4 bases, and 16 bases lay between the germline ends. CDR3 in DNA: TGTGCCAGCAGTCGGGACTCCAAAGGGGCAGATACGCAGTATTTT. Translation: CASSRDSKGADTQYF.

This clonotype showed up just a few times. CDR3 nucleotide sequence: TGTGCCAGCAGCCACGGACTAGCGGGGGGGCAAGAGACCCAGTACTTC. Protein: CASSHGLAGGQETQYF. The chain recombines TRBV6-2 or TRBV6-3 with TRBJ2-5, with 15 bases that match TRBD2. Germline CDR1 reads MNHEY; CDR2 reads SVGEGT. J was trimmed by 2 bases and V by 6 bases; bases with no gene match: 4. The CDR3 loop spans 16 amino acids.

This clonotype was observed a few times. As DNA, the CDR3 is TGTGCCAGCAGCAGCGGGGGAGACACAGATACGCAGTATTTT. The encoded protein is CASSSGGDTDTQYF. This sequence joins TRBV2 and TRBJ2-3, with TRBD2 matching 8 bases. Germline loops: CDR1 SNHLY, CDR2 FYNNEI. The CDR3 totals 14 residues. V lost 6 bases, J lost 2 bases, and 4 bases stayed unmatched.